This T cell receptor beta chain was found in a study of vaccination effects on CD4 cells after COVID-19. For the study at large: Each participant was administered two doses of either the BNT162b2 or the mRNA-1273 vaccine. Some 1.9 million PBMC per well were cultured with around 10 IU/ml IL-2 and about 10 ug/ml peptides.

Whole-study results and caveats: Sampling in the study covered few convalescent patients and included no early post-infection timepoints.

On this clone: Antigen unknown.

Measured with immunoSEQ multiplex PCR; TCRdb has only the in-frame clones, and not every one. The table includes about 25,000 clones, around 67% detected once. Looked up from germline, CDR1 is SGHVS and CDR2 is FNYEAQ. The length of the CDR3 is 16 residues. Trimming shortened V by 0 bases and J by 0 bases, and 11 bases separated the two germline ends. Cells that had been cultured for roughly ten days were the source of isolated CD4+ T cells. J is TRBJ1-1 and V is TRBV7-6; D ambiguous. The input for sequencing was CD4+ T cells from PBMCs cultured without peptide, taken before COVID-19 vaccination. This receptor was taken from a human donor who received a COVID-19 vaccine. The DNA of the CDR3 is TGTGCCAGCAGCTTAGCGGGAGGCAGCTTGAACACTGAAGCTTTCTTT. Its protein is CASSLAGGSLNTEAFF.